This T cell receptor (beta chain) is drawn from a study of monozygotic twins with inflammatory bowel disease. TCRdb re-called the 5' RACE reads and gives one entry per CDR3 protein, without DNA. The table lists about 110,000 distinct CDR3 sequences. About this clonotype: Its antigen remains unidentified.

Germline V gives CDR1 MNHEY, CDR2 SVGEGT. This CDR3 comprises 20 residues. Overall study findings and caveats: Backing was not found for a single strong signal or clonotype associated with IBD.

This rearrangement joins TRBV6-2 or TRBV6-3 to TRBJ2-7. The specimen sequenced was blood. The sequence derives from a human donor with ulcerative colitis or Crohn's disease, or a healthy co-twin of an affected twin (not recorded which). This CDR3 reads CASSINNWNFVRLVSYEQYF.